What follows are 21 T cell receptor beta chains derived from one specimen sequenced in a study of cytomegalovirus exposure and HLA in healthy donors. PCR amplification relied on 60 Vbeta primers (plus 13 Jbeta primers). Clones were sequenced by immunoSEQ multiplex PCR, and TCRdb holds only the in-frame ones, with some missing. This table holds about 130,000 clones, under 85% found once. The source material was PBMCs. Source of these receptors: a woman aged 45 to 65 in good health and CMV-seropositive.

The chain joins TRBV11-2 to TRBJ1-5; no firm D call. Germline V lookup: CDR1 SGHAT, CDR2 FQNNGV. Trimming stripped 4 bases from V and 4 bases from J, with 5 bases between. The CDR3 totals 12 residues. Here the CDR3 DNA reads TGTGCCAGCAGCTCCCAGAATCAGCCCCAGCATTTT. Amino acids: CASSSQNQPQHF.

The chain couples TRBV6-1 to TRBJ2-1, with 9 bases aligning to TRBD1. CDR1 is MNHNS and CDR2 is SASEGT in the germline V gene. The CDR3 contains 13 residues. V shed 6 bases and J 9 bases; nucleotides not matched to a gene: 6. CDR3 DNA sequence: TGTGCCAGCAGCCAGACAGGGGGTATTGAGCAGTTCTTC. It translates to CASSQTGGIEQFF.

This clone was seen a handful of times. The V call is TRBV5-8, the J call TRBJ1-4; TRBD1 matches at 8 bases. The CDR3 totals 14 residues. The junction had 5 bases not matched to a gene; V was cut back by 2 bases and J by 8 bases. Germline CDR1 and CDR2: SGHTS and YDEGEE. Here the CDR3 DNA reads TGTGCCAGCAGCTTCGGACAGGGTTGGGAAAAACTGTTTTTT. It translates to CASSFGQGWEKLFF.

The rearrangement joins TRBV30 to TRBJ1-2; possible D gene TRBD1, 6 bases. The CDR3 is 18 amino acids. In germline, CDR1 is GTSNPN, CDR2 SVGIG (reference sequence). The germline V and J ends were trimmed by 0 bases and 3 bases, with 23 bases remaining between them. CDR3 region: CAWSVLGAGSSEDYGYTF. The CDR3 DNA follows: TGTGCCTGGAGTGTACTGGGGGCAGGGTCGAGTGAGGACTATGGCTACACCTTC.

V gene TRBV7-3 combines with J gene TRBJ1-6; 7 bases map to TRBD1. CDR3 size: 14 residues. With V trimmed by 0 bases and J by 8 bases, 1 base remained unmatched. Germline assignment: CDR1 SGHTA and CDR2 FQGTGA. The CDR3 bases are TGTGCCAGCAGCTTAACGACAGGGTATTCACCCCTCCACTTT. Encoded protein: CASSLTTGYSPLHF.

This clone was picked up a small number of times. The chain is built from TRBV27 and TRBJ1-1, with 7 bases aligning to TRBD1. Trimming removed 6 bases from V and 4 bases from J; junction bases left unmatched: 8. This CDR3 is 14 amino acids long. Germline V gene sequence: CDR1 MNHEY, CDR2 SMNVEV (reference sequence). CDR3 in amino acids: CASSIGGLSTEAFF. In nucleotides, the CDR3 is TGTGCCAGCAGCATAGGGGGCCTGAGCACTGAAGCTTTCTTT.

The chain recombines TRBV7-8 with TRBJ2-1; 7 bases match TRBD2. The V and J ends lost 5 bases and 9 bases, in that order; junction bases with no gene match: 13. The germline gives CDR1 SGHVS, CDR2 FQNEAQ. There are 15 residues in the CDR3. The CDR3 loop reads CASSIYGTTNGEQFF. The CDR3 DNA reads TGTGCCAGCAGCATATACGGGACTACAAACGGTGAGCAGTTCTTC.

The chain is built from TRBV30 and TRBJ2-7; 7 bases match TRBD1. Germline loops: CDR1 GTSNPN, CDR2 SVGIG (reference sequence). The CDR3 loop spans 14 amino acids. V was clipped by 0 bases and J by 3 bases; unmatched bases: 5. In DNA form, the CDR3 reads TGTGCCTGGAGTGTTCCGGGACAGCTCTACGAGCAGTACTTC. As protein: CAWSVPGQLYEQYF. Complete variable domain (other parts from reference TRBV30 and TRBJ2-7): SQTIHQWPATLVQPVGSPLSLECTVEGTSNPNLYWYRQAAGRGLQLLFYSVGIGQISSEVPQNLSASRPQDRQFILSSKKLLLSDSGFYLCAWSVPGQLYEQYFGPGTRLTVT.

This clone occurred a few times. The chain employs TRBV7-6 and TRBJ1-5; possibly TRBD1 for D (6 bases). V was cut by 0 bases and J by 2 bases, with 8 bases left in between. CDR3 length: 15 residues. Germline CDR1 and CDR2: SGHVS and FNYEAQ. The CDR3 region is CASSLAQGGNQPQHF. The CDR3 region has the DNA TGTGCCAGCAGCTTAGCACAGGGAGGCAATCAGCCCCAGCATTTT.

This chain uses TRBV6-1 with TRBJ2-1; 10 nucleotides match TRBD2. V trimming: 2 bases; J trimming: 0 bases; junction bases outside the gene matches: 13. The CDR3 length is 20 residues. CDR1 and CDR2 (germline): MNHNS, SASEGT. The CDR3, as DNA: TGTGCCAGCAGTGAAAGGAGTAGCGGGGGGCAGACGAGCTCCTACAATGAGCAGTTCTTC. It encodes CASSERSSGGQTSSYNEQFF.

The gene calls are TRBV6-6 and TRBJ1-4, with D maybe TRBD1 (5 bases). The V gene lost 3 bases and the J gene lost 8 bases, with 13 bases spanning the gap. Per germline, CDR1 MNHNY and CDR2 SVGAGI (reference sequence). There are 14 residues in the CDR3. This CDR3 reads CASSYGQGGEKLFF. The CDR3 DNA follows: TGTGCCAGCAGTTATGGGCAGGGCGGCGAAAAACTGTTTTTT.

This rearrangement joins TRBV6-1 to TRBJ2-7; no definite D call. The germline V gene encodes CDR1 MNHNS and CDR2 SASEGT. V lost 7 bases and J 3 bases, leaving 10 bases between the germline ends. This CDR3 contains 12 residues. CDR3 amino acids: CASTQASYEQYF. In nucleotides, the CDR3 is TGTGCCAGCACTCAAGCGAGCTACGAGCAGTACTTC.

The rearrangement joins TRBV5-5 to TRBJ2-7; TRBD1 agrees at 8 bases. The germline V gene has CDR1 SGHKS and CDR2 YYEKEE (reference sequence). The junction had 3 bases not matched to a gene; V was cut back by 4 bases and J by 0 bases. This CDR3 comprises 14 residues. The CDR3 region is CASSLTGASYEQYF. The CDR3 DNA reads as TGTGCCAGCAGCCTGACAGGGGCCTCCTACGAGCAGTACTTC.

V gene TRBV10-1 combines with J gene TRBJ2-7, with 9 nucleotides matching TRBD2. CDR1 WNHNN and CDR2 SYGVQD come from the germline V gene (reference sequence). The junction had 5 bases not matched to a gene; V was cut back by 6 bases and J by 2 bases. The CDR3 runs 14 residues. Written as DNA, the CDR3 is TGCGCCAGCAGCTCTAGCGGGGCTACCTACGAGCAGTACTTC. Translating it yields CASSSSGATYEQYF.

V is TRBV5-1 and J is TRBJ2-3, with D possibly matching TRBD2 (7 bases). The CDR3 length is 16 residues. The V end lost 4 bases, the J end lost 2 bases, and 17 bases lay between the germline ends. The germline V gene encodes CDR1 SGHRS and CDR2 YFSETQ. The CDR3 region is CASSRGAGVNTDTQYF. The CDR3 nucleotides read TGCGCCAGCAGCCGGGGGGCGGGGGTTAACACAGATACGCAGTATTTT.

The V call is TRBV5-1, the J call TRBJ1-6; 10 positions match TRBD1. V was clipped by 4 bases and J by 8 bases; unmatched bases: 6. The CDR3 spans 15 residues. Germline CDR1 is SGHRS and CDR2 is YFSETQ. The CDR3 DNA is TGCGCCAGCAGCGTGGGACAGGGGATTTATTCACCCCTCCACTTT. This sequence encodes CASSVGQGIYSPLHF.

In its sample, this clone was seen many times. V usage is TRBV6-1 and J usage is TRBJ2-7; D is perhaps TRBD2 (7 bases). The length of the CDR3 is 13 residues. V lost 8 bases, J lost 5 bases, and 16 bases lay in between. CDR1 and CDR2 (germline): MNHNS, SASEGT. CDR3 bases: TGTGCCAGCCATCGGGGGGACATGGACGAGCAGTACTTC. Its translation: CASHRGDMDEQYF.

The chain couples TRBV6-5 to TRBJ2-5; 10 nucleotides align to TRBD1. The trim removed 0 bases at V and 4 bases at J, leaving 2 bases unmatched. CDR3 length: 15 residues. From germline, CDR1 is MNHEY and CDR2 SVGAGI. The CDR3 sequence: CASSYSGQGRETQYF. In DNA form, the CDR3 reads TGTGCCAGCAGTTACTCGGGACAGGGGCGAGAGACCCAGTACTTC.

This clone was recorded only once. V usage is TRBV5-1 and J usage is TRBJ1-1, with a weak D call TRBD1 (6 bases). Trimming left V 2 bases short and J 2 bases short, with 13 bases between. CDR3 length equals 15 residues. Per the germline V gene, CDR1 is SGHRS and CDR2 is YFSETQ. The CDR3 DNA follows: TGCGCCAGCAGCTTCCTCCGGACAGAAAACACTGAAGCTTTCTTT. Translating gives CASSFLRTENTEAFF.

CDR3 bases: TGTGCCAGCTCACAAACGGAGAAAAGACAGGGTGGTGGCTACACCTTC. Its protein product is CASSQTEKRQGGGYTF. This chain joins TRBV18 and TRBJ1-2, with 7 bases fitting TRBD1. With V trimmed by 4 bases and J by 7 bases, 15 bases remained unmatched. This CDR3 comprises 16 residues. The V gene's germline CDR1 is KGHSH and CDR2 LQKENI.

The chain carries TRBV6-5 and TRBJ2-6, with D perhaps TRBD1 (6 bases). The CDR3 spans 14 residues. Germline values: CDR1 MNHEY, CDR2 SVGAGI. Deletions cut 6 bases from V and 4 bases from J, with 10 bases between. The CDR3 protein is CASSRGPGANVLTF. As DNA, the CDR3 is TGTGCCAGCAGCAGGGGCCCCGGGGCCAACGTCCTGACTTTC.